This T cell receptor (beta chain) was sequenced during a study of blood T cell repertoires in COVID-19. Study information: Specimens from acute and convalescent COVID-19 originated in the United States, Italy and Spain. T cells, B-cell-depleted T cells, or PBMCs supplied cDNA or gDNA.

Only in-frame clones appear in the TCRdb table, and some are missing; sequencing was by immunoSEQ multiplex PCR. The sample holds about 260,000 clones, roughly 87% seen once. This clone was seen just once. Germline CDR1 reads LGHDT; CDR2 reads YNNKEL (reference sequence). The CDR3 sequence is 15 residues long. Trimming took 6 bases from V and 0 from J, leaving 14 bases between them. The origin of this receptor is a woman between 50 and 59 years old who had recovered from COVID-19. This sequence joins TRBV3-1 (or the pseudogene TRBV3-2) and TRBJ2-5; D unresolved. The sample comprised peripheral blood. CDR3 DNA sequence: TGTGCCAGCAGTTCGGATCCCGGGTACCAAGAGACCCAGTACTTC. Amino acid sequence: CASSSDPGYQETQYF.